The 29 T cell receptor beta chains reported below all come from one sample, sequenced in a study of CD8+ T cells in alopecia areata. It was cDNA, reverse transcribed from extracted RNA, that served as the sequencing template. Sequencing used immunoSEQ multiplex PCR; TCRdb keeps in-frame clones, though not all of them. The sample holds about 150,000 clones, about nine tenths seen once. Sequencing used CD8+ T cells sorted from blood, obtained at week 0. Source of these receptors: a human donor with alopecia areata.

This chain uses TRBV7-8 with TRBJ2-3; a possible D gene is TRBD2 (5 bases). Germline-derived CDR1 and CDR2 are SGHVS and FQNEAQ. This CDR3 region has 16 residues. The ends were cut back, 1 base at V and 2 bases at J, with 13 bases in the middle. The CDR3 DNA reads as TGTGCCAGCAGCTTAGGGAGCGGTGGGGACACAGATACGCAGTATTTT. It is translated as CASSLGSGGDTDTQYF.

The chain couples TRBV7-6 to TRBJ2-5; D is unresolved. The CDR3 is made up of 13 amino acids. V lost 1 base to trimming and J lost 2 bases, with 5 bases between them. In germline, CDR1 is SGHVS, CDR2 FNYEAQ. CDR3 nucleotide sequence: TGTGCCAGCAGCTTAGGGATACAAGAGACCCAGTACTTC. Translating gives CASSLGIQETQYF.

V and J are TRBV23-1 and TRBJ2-7; no reliable D call. TRBV23-1 is recorded as an ORF, its role being uncertain. V lost 4 bases to trimming and J lost 3 bases, with 10 bases between them. The CDR3 runs 13 residues. The CDR3 nucleotides read TGCGCCAGCAGTCCAAGACAAAGCTACGAGCAGTACTTC. Translated: CASSPRQSYEQYF.

The chain carries TRBV7-8 and TRBJ2-2; D is undetermined. V lost 2 bases and J lost 7, with 5 bases in between. In germline, CDR1 is SGHVS, CDR2 FQNEAQ. The CDR3 length is 12 residues. The CDR3 DNA sequence: TGTGCCAGCAGCTTAACGATCGGGGAGCTGTTTTTT. Translating gives CASSLTIGELFF.

V usage is TRBV5-1 and J usage is TRBJ1-2, with D tentatively TRBD1 (6 bases). The length of the CDR3 is 14 residues. Trimming pared 4 bases from V and 6 bases from J, leaving 16 bases between. Germline V CDR1 and CDR2: SGHRS, YFSETQ. Here the CDR3 reads CASSQRGAMDGYTF. The CDR3 nucleotides are TGCGCCAGCAGCCAACGGGGGGCCATGGATGGCTACACCTTC.

V is TRBV10-3 and J is TRBJ2-7; 9 bases fit TRBD2. CDR3 size: 16 residues. Germline assignment: CDR1 ENHRY and CDR2 SYGVKD. J gave up 2 bases and V 4 bases, and 9 bases lay outside the gene matches. For the CDR3, the DNA is TGTGCCATCAGTGGGGGAAGCGGGAGGCCCGCCTACGAGCAGTACTTC. Translating gives CAISGGSGRPAYEQYF.

The chain uses TRBV7-2 and TRBJ2-1, with unresolved D. The germline CDR1 and CDR2 sequences are SGHTA and FQGNSA. The CDR3 runs 18 residues. V lost 1 base, J lost 0 bases, and 16 bases lay in between. CDR3 loop: CASSLVYLFLGSYNEQFF. The CDR3 DNA sequence: TGTGCCAGCAGCTTAGTGTATTTATTCTTGGGCTCCTACAATGAGCAGTTCTTC.

This rearrangement joins TRBV6-6 to TRBJ2-7, with D unresolved. The length of the CDR3 is 16 residues. Germline V lookup: CDR1 MNHNY, CDR2 SVGAGI (reference sequence). The V gene lost 2 bases and the J gene lost 0 bases, with 14 bases spanning the gap. The CDR3 coding sequence is TGTGCCAGCAGTTACCGACAATCGACACCCTCCTACGAGCAGTACTTC. Protein product: CASSYRQSTPSYEQYF.

This chain links TRBV15 with TRBJ2-7; D might be TRBD1 or TRBD2, each matching 5 bases. Trimming removed 4 bases from V and 3 bases from J, with 13 bases in between. This CDR3 comprises 14 residues. Per the germline V gene, CDR1 is LNHNV and CDR2 is YYDKDF (reference sequence). CDR3 sequence: CATSTGRNSYEQYF. The CDR3, as DNA: TGTGCCACCAGCACAGGGAGAAATAGCTACGAGCAGTACTTC.

The J gene is TRBJ2-1, the V gene TRBV4-1, with D maybe TRBD1 (6 bases). This CDR3 has 14 residues. Germline values: CDR1 MGHRA, CDR2 YSYEKL. Trimming pared 2 bases from V and 5 bases from J, leaving 10 bases between. CDR3 in DNA: TGCGCCAGCAGCCAATGGTCAGGGGACAATGAGCAGTTCTTC. It translates to CASSQWSGDNEQFF.

The chain is built from TRBV11-3 and TRBJ2-2, with D unclear. The CDR3 is 12 amino acids. CDR1 and CDR2 from the germline V gene are SGHNT and YENEEA. With 9 bases removed from V and 4 bases from J, the gap between germline ends came to 9 bases. This CDR3 reads CASSKTTGELFF. CDR3 in DNA: TGTGCCAGTTCGAAAACCACCGGGGAGCTGTTTTTT.

The chain couples TRBV27 to TRBJ1-5, with D hard to call. This CDR3 region has 15 residues. Looked up from germline, CDR1 is MNHEY and CDR2 is SMNVEV (reference sequence). Trimming left V 6 bases short and J 0 bases short, with 12 bases between. The CDR3 coding sequence is TGTGCCAGCAGCACGCAGATGTATAGCAATCAGCCCCAGCATTTT. This translates into CASSTQMYSNQPQHF.

This clone has a single count. This rearrangement joins TRBV7-9 to TRBJ2-7, with no clear D. Per the germline V gene, CDR1 is SEHNR and CDR2 is FQNEAQ (reference sequence). The CDR3 covers 15 residues. The V gene lost 4 bases and the J gene lost 6 bases, with 19 bases spanning the gap. The CDR3 spells CASSSERLSTLEQYF. DNA of the CDR3: TGTGCCAGCAGCTCGGAGAGACTTTCTACTCTCGAGCAGTACTTC.

This clone appeared a single time. This chain uses TRBV11-2 with TRBJ2-5, with D uncertain. CDR3 length equals 12 residues. Germline CDR1 is SGHAT and CDR2 is FQNNGV. V lost 5 bases and J 4 bases, leaving 8 bases between the germline ends. The CDR3: CASSHTVETQYF. In DNA, the CDR3 is TGTGCCAGCAGCCACACGGTAGAGACCCAGTACTTC.

The chain is built from TRBV30 and TRBJ2-7; TRBD1 aligns across 8 bases. Germline-derived CDR1 and CDR2 are GTSNPN and SVGIG (reference sequence). The length of the CDR3 is 11 residues. Germline trimming cut 1 base from V and 10 bases from J; bases unmatched to any gene: 3. CDR3 residues: CAWSADRDQYF. DNA for the CDR3: TGTGCCTGGAGTGCGGACAGGGATCAGTACTTC.

This sequence joins TRBV18 and TRBJ1-6, with 9 bases fitting TRBD1. Germline V gene sequence: CDR1 KGHSH, CDR2 LQKENI. The CDR3 has 21 amino acids. After removal of 5 bases from V and 5 bases from J, the junction contained 22 bases not matched to a gene. CDR3 sequence: CASSSDHPGTGSLEDNSPLHF. In nucleotides, the CDR3 is TGTGCCAGCTCATCAGACCACCCCGGGACAGGGTCGCTTGAGGATAATTCACCCCTCCACTTT.

The chain joins TRBV14 to TRBJ2-3; D remains ambiguous. CDR1 and CDR2 from the germline V gene are SGHDN and FVKESK. This CDR3 region has 16 residues. The ends were cut back, 0 bases at V and 0 bases at J, with 10 bases in the middle. The CDR3 nucleotides read TGTGCCAGCAGCCAAGAGTCCGCAGGTAGCACAGATACGCAGTATTTT. Translating gives CASSQESAGSTDTQYF.

This rearrangement joins TRBV10-3 to TRBJ1-6; D is perhaps TRBD1 (5 bases). Germline V gives CDR1 ENHRY, CDR2 SYGVKD. V lost 0 bases, J lost 2 bases, and 11 bases lay in between. CDR3 length equals 17 residues. This CDR3 reads CAISESRQRTYNSPLHF. The CDR3 nucleotides read TGTGCCATCAGTGAGTCAAGACAGAGGACCTATAATTCACCCCTCCACTTT.

The rearrangement uses TRBV5-4 and TRBJ2-1; 7 bases fit TRBD1. V shed 4 bases and J 2 bases; nucleotides not matched to a gene: 6. The CDR3 is 15 amino acids. Germline V lookup: CDR1 SGHNT, CDR2 YYREEE (reference sequence). The CDR3 nucleotides read TGTGCCAGCAGCCCCGGACAGGCCGCCTACAATGAGCAGTTCTTC. Encoded protein: CASSPGQAAYNEQFF. The full variable domain, completed using reference TRBV5-4 and TRBJ2-1, is ETGVTQSPTHLIKTRGQQVTLRCSSQSGHNTVSWYQQALGQGPQFIFQYYREEENGRGNFPPRFSGLQFPNYSSELNVNALELDDSALYLCASSPGQAAYNEQFFGPGTRLTVL.

This clone was seen once. The V and J genes are TRBV6-5 and TRBJ2-7; D remains unclear. Trimming left V 2 bases short and J 3 bases short, with 11 bases between. This CDR3 is built from 14 residues. Germline CDR1 reads MNHEY; CDR2 reads SVGAGI. The CDR3 loop reads CASSYPGPGYEQYF. DNA of the CDR3: TGTGCCAGCAGTTACCCCGGGCCGGGCTACGAGCAGTACTTC.

The chain combines TRBV5-1 with TRBJ2-1; TRBD2 agrees at 7 bases. The CDR3 sequence is 15 residues long. Looked up from germline, CDR1 is SGHRS and CDR2 is YFSETQ. The trim removed 2 bases at V and 8 bases at J, leaving 10 bases unmatched. In nucleotides, the CDR3 is TGCGCCAGCAGCTTTTTGGGGGAGGGCCTCGATGAGCAGTTCTTC. Encoded protein: CASSFLGEGLDEQFF.

The genes are TRBV14 and TRBJ2-7, with D unclear. V lost 4 bases to trimming and J lost 3 bases, with 10 bases between them. The germline V gene encodes CDR1 SGHDN and CDR2 FVKESK. CDR3 length: 13 amino acids. The CDR3 spells CASSRPSNYEQYF. CDR3 sequence (DNA): TGTGCCAGCAGCCGACCAAGCAACTACGAGCAGTACTTC.

The DNA of the CDR3 is TGTGCCAGCAGCTTAGGAGGGTCGAACACTGAAGCTTTCTTT. It translates to CASSLGGSNTEAFF. The chain joins TRBV7-6 to TRBJ1-1; D is unresolved. With 1 base removed from V and 1 base from J, the gap between germline ends came to 7 bases. The CDR3 totals 14 residues. CDR1 is SGHVS and CDR2 is FNYEAQ in the germline V gene.

This chain joins TRBV29-1 and TRBJ2-7; D remains ambiguous. CDR1 and CDR2 from the germline V gene are SQVTM and ANQGSEA. The CDR3 is 11 amino acids. The V end was cut by 4 bases, the J end by 2 bases, with 6 bases between. The CDR3 DNA reads TGCAGCGTTGCTGGGACCTACGAGCAGTACTTC. Translated, it gives CSVAGTYEQYF.

The rearrangement uses TRBV4-1 and TRBJ1-1; TRBD1 matches 7 bases. This CDR3 contains 16 residues. CDR1 is MGHRA and CDR2 is YSYEKL in the germline V gene. J gave up 0 bases and V 4 bases, and 8 bases lay outside the gene matches. This CDR3 is CASSPTGENMNTEAFF. In nucleotides, the CDR3 is TGCGCCAGCAGCCCCACAGGGGAAAACATGAACACTGAAGCTTTCTTT.

This sequence joins TRBV9 and TRBJ2-7; TRBD1 agrees at 8 bases. Germline V lookup: CDR1 SGDLS, CDR2 YYNGEE. The CDR3 is made up of 14 amino acids. Germline trimming cut 4 bases from V and 3 bases from J; bases unmatched to any gene: 6. CDR3 sequence: CASSPRDRNYEQYF. As DNA, the CDR3 is TGTGCCAGCAGCCCCCGGGACAGGAACTACGAGCAGTACTTC.

This chain joins TRBV29-1 and TRBJ2-1; 9 nucleotides align to TRBD2. The length of the CDR3 is 13 residues. Trimming took 7 bases from V and 6 from J; bases not matched to a gene: 7. Germline V gene data show CDR1 as SQVTM and CDR2 as ANQGSEA. The CDR3: CSGVLAGVNEQFF. Here the CDR3 DNA reads TGCAGCGGGGTCTTAGCGGGGGTCAATGAGCAGTTCTTC.

The chain joins TRBV19 to TRBJ2-7; D possibly matches TRBD1 or TRBD2 (5 bases each). Germline values: CDR1 LNHDA, CDR2 SQIVND (reference sequence). V was shortened by 10 bases and J by 2 bases, with 15 bases between the two germline ends. This CDR3 has 13 residues. CDR3 bases: TGTGCCACGGCCGCGGGCAGGGCCTACGAGCAGTACTTC. Its protein is CATAAGRAYEQYF.

Note on this clone: Since no conserved phenylalanine or tryptophan closes the CDR3, a read error is the likely cause. Because the CDR3's place on the DNA is in doubt, the DNA is left out and the CDR3 is given as listed by TCRdb. The genes are TRBV21-1 and TRBJ1-2. TRBV21-1 is assigned pseudogene status. The CDR3 length is 12 residues, termini included. CDR3 amino acids: CASSKVFDGYTL.